The rows below give T cell receptor beta chains drawn from one sample of a study of spatial heterogeneity in lung cancer. Using its own MiXCR run on the 5' RACE reads, TCRdb lists one record per CDR3 protein. The sample consists of around 89,000 distinct CDR3 sequences, approximately 12% of them appearing once. Here the sequenced sample was PBMCs, taken at surgery. The receptors stem from a male donor with early-stage non-small cell lung cancer. Both conserved end residues are part of each CDR3. The D gene is left open where the match is weak. A clone size is listed for some rows: how often the clone was seen (once, few, many), or a class if it is expanded.

J gene,D gene,V gene,clone size,CDR3 protein,CDR3 DNA
TRBJ1-4,NA,TRBV30,NA,CAWSPDTFGEKLFF,TGTGCCTGGAGTCCGGATACCTTTGGGGAAAAACTGTTTTTT
TRBJ1-1,NA,TRBV9,NA,CASSVRGDTEAFF,TGTGCCAGCAGCGTTAGGGGTGACACTGAAGCTTTCTTT
TRBJ2-1,NA,TRBV7-3,NA,CASSPRRGPTNEQFF,TGTGCCAGCAGCCCCCGGAGGGGGCCGACAAATGAGCAGTTCTTC
TRBJ2-7,TRBD1,TRBV12-3/TRBV12-4,NA,CASSSHRQGGEQYF,TGTGCCAGCAGTTCCCACCGACAGGGCGGCGAGCAGTACTTC
TRBJ2-2,TRBD2,TRBV7-2,NA,CASSLDPGGNTGELFF,TGTGCCAGCAGCTTAGACCCGGGGGGTAACACCGGGGAGCTGTTTTTT
TRBJ2-7,NA,TRBV20-1,NA,CSKKRSSYEQYF,TGCAGTAAAAAGCGGAGCTCCTACGAGCAGTACTTC
TRBJ2-1,TRBD2,TRBV7-6,NA,CASSLEREAANEQFF,TGTGCCAGCAGCTTAGAGCGGGAGGCCGCTAATGAGCAGTTCTTC
TRBJ1-1,NA,TRBV7-2,many,CASSSDPSRTEAFF,TGTGCCAGCAGCTCGGACCCATCGAGGACTGAAGCTTTCTTT
TRBJ1-6,NA,TRBV11-1,NA,CASSRKSGTNNSPLHF,TGTGCCAGCAGCAGGAAATCCGGGACAAATAATTCACCCCTCCACTTT
TRBJ2-7,NA,TRBV5-1,NA,CASSLSGVHEQYF,TGCGCCAGCAGCCTTTCGGGGGTCCACGAGCAGTACTTC
TRBJ2-3,NA,TRBV6-1,NA,CASRGDTQYF,TGTGCCAGCCGAGGGGATACGCAGTATTTT
TRBJ2-3,NA,TRBV24-1,NA,CATSETGLTDTQYF,TGTGCCACCAGTGAGACGGGCCTCACAGATACGCAGTATTTT
TRBJ1-5,NA,TRBV18,NA,CASSPSAGNSNQPQHF,TGTGCCAGCTCACCGTCGGCAGGGAATAGCAATCAGCCCCAGCATTTT
TRBJ2-7,NA,TRBV12-3/TRBV12-4,few,CASSLAGASYEQYF,TGTGCCAGCAGTTTGGCAGGGGCCTCCTACGAGCAGTACTTC
TRBJ2-5,NA,TRBV7-2,few,CASSTGTLKETQYF,TGTGCCAGCAGCACCGGGACCCTTAAAGAGACCCAGTACTTC
TRBJ1-5,NA,TRBV4-3,NA,CASSQENRQPQHF,TGCGCCAGCAGCCAAGAGAACAGGCAGCCCCAGCATTTT
TRBJ1-1,NA,TRBV27,NA,CASRPAGQRIEAFF,TGTGCCAGCAGACCGGCCGGCCAACGCATAGAAGCTTTCTTT
TRBJ2-5,TRBD2,TRBV20-1,NA,CSATRTSQETQYF,TGCAGTGCTACCAGGACTAGCCAAGAGACCCAGTACTTC
TRBJ2-2,TRBD2,TRBV5-1,few,CASSFRGSPPGELFF,TGCGCCAGCAGCTTCCGCGGGAGCCCCCCCGGGGAGCTGTTTTTT
TRBJ2-1,TRBD2,TRBV7-2,few,CASSSQGLAYGEQFF,TGTGCCAGCAGCTCCCAGGGACTAGCATATGGTGAGCAGTTCTTC
TRBJ1-6,NA,TRBV20-1,NA,CSARGQSSYNSPLHF,TGCAGTGCTAGAGGGCAGAGCTCCTATAATTCACCCCTCCACTTT
TRBJ2-4,NA,TRBV12-3/TRBV12-4,NA,CASSTRKALAKNIQYF,TGTGCCAGCAGCACCAGGAAGGCGTTAGCCAAAAACATTCAGTACTTC
TRBJ2-1,NA,TRBV23-1,few,CASSQSRNEQFF,TGCGCCAGCAGTCAATCGCGGAATGAGCAGTTCTTC
TRBJ2-2,NA,TRBV5-6,few,CASSPPVNTGELFF,TGTGCCAGCAGCCCGCCGGTGAACACCGGGGAGCTGTTTTTT
TRBJ2-2,NA,TRBV6-1,few,CASVRAPNTGELFF,TGTGCCAGCGTTAGGGCTCCGAACACCGGGGAGCTGTTTTTT
TRBJ2-3,NA,TRBV29-1,few,CSVDRADTQYF,TGCAGCGTTGACAGGGCCGATACGCAGTATTTT
TRBJ2-5,NA,TRBV6-2/TRBV6-3,NA,CASSYWQETQYF,TGTGCCAGCAGTTATTGGCAGGAGACCCAGTACTTC
TRBJ2-7,NA,TRBV28,few,CASSLRAGRPSGEQYF,TGTGCCAGCAGTTTAAGGGCTGGACGGCCCTCGGGCGAGCAGTACTTC
TRBJ1-2,TRBD1,TRBV20-1,NA,CSASANHPGQVYYGYTF,TGCAGTGCTAGCGCTAATCATCCGGGACAGGTTTACTATGGCTACACCTTC
TRBJ2-2,TRBD1,TRBV5-1,NA,CASSYGQGLAGELFF,TGCGCCAGCAGCTACGGACAGGGATTGGCCGGGGAGCTGTTTTTT
TRBJ2-2,NA,TRBV6-1,NA,CAGRARGSTGELFF,TGTGCCGGCCGAGCACGGGGGTCCACCGGGGAGCTGTTTTTT
TRBJ1-4,NA,TRBV6-6,few,CASSYGASTELFF,TGTGCCAGCAGTTACGGGGCCTCCACGGAACTGTTTTTT
TRBJ1-3,TRBD1,TRBV29-1,NA,CSAGQGARSGNTIYF,TGCAGCGCCGGACAGGGGGCAAGGTCTGGAAACACCATATATTTT
TRBJ1-6,TRBD1,TRBV7-2,many,CASSRQGAPSPLHF,TGTGCCAGCAGCCGACAGGGGGCCCCTTCACCCCTCCACTTT
TRBJ2-1,TRBD2,TRBV7-3,few,CASSWSGSSYNEQFF,TGTGCCAGCAGCTGGAGCGGGAGCTCCTACAATGAGCAGTTCTTC
TRBJ1-1,NA,TRBV30,many,CAWSGEVWSEAFF,TGTGCCTGGAGCGGGGAGGTCTGGAGTGAGGCTTTCTTT
TRBJ2-2,NA,TRBV30,NA,CAWSLGQRTGELFF,TGTGCCTGGAGTCTAGGACAGCGCACCGGGGAGCTGTTTTTT
TRBJ1-1,TRBD1,TRBV20-1,many,CSAPQGAVGTEAFF,TGCAGTGCTCCGCAGGGGGCGGTGGGCACTGAAGCTTTCTTT
TRBJ1-3,NA,TRBV5-1,NA,CASSLDGRSGNTIYF,TGCGCCAGCAGCTTGGACGGACGCTCTGGAAACACCATATATTTT
TRBJ2-5,NA,TRBV29-1,NA,CSARLLGEETQYF,TGCAGCGCCCGCCTCTTAGGCGAAGAGACCCAGTACTTC
TRBJ2-3,TRBD2,TRBV28,many,CASSFGTSGITDTQYF,TGTGCCAGCAGTTTCGGGACTAGCGGGATCACAGATACGCAGTATTTT
TRBJ1-2,NA,TRBV6-5,few,CASSYGRLDYGYTF,TGTGCCAGCAGTTACGGACGGTTAGACTATGGCTACACCTTC
TRBJ2-7,NA,TRBV6-2/TRBV6-3,few,CASSWKALQYF,TGTGCCAGCAGTTGGAAGGCGCTGCAGTACTTC
TRBJ2-1,TRBD2,TRBV19,few,CASSRRGGYNEQFF,TGTGCCAGTAGTAGGCGGGGGGGCTACAATGAGCAGTTCTTC
TRBJ1-5,TRBD1,TRBV6-2/TRBV6-3,many,CASSPSDRINQPQHF,TGTGCCAGTAGCCCCTCGGACAGGATCAATCAGCCCCAGCATTTT
TRBJ2-5,TRBD2,TRBV7-9,once,CASSLVAGGATQYF,TGTGCCAGCAGCTTAGTTGCGGGGGGCGCGACCCAGTACTTC
TRBJ2-1,TRBD2,TRBV5-1,few,CASSPGLSGSYNEQFF,TGCGCCAGCAGCCCGGGACTAAGCGGGTCCTACAATGAGCAGTTCTTC
TRBJ2-5,TRBD1,TRBV6-6,NA,CASRGQGQETQYF,TGTGCCAGCAGGGGACAGGGACAAGAGACCCAGTACTTC
TRBJ1-1,NA,TRBV27,NA,CASSQLTGTEAFF,TGTGCCAGCAGTCAACTCACAGGCACTGAAGCTTTCTTT
TRBJ2-2,NA,TRBV16,few,CASCLGENTGELFF,TGTGCCAGCTGCCTAGGCGAGAACACCGGGGAGCTGTTTTTT
TRBJ2-3,TRBD1,TRBV12-5,NA,CASGPPGTASTDTQYF,TGTGCTAGTGGTCCTCCGGGGACAGCTAGCACAGATACGCAGTATTTT
TRBJ1-1,NA,TRBV28,NA,CASSLSQRNTEAFF,TGTGCCAGCAGTCTATCTCAGAGGAACACTGAAGCTTTCTTT
TRBJ2-5,TRBD1,TRBV7-2,few,CASRPQGALETQYF,TGTGCCAGCAGACCTCAGGGGGCATTAGAGACCCAGTACTTC
TRBJ2-2,NA,TRBV7-8,NA,CASSPHPRGTGELFF,TGTGCCAGCAGCCCCCACCCCCGGGGCACCGGGGAGCTGTTTTTT
TRBJ2-5,TRBD1,TRBV5-1,NA,CASSLSGQISQETQYF,TGCGCCAGCAGCTTGTCGGGACAGATATCCCAAGAGACCCAGTACTTC